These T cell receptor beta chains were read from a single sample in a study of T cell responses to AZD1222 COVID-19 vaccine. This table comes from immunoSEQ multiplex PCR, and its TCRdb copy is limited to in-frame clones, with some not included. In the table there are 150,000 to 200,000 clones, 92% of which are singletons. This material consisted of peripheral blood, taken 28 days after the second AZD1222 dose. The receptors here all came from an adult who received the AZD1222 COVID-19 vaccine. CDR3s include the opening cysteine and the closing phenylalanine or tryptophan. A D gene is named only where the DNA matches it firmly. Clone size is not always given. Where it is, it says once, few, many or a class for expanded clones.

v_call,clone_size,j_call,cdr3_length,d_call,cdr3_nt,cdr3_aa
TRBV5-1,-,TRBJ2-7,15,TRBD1,TGCGCCAGCAGCTTGAGGGGGACAGTAGCCTACGAGCAGTACTTC,CASSLRGTVAYEQYF
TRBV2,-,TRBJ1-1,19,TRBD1,TGTGCCAGCAGTGAAGCGAGGCGGAACAGGGGGCACCGGAACACTGAAGCTTTCTTT,CASSEARRNRGHRNTEAFF
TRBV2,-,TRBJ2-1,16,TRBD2,TGTGCCAGCAGGGACTGGACTAGCGGGTTATACAATGAGCAGTTCTTC,CASRDWTSGLYNEQFF
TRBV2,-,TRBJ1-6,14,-,TGTGCCAGCAGTATCCGACAGGCTAGTTCACCCCTCCACTTT,CASSIRQASSPLHF
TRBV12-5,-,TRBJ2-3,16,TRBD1,TGTGCTAGTGGTTCGCCCCGGGGACAGCGCACAGATACGCAGTATTTT,CASGSPRGQRTDTQYF
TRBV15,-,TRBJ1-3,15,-,TGTGCCACCAGCAGAGATCTACGGGCAATGGACACCATATATTTT,CATSRDLRAMDTIYF
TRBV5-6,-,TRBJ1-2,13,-,TGTGCCAGCCGCAGGTACTCTAACTATGGCTACACCTTC,CASRRYSNYGYTF
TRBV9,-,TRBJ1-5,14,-,TGTGCCAGCAGCCACGGGGGGGCCGGTCAGCCCCAGCATTTT,CASSHGGAGQPQHF
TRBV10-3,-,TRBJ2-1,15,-,TGTGCCATCAGTGACCCCCCCAAGTCCTACAATGAGCAGTTCTTC,CAISDPPKSYNEQFF
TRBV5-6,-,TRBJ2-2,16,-,TGTGCCAGCAGCCAGGCGGCCCGGGAGTACACCGGGGAGCTGTTTTTT,CASSQAAREYTGELFF
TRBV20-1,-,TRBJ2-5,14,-,TGCAGTGCTAGTCTTTTGGGGATCCAAGAGACCCAGTACTTC,CSASLLGIQETQYF
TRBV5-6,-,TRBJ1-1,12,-,TGTGCCAGCAGCTACGGGGGGACTGAAGCTTTCTTT,CASSYGGTEAFF
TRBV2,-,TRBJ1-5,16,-,TGTGCCAGCAGTGAAGCGCGTTCAAGGCTGGGTCAGCCCCAGCATTTT,CASSEARSRLGQPQHF
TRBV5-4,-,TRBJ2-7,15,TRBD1,TGTGCCAGCAGCACTTTCAGGACAGGGGCCTACGAGCAGTACTTC,CASSTFRTGAYEQYF
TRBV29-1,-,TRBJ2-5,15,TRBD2,TGCAGCGTTGAAGGGAGACTAGCGGGTTACGAGACCCAGTACTTC,CSVEGRLAGYETQYF
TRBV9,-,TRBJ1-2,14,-,TGTGCCAGCAGCGTAGATTCCTCCACCTATGGCTACACCTTC,CASSVDSSTYGYTF
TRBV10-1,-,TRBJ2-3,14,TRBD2,TGCGCCAGCAGTGAGGGCGGGGGGACAGATACGCAGTATTTT,CASSEGGGTDTQYF
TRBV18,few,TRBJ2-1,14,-,TGTGCCAGCTCAAAGCGGGACACCGGCAATGAGCAGTTCTTC,CASSKRDTGNEQFF
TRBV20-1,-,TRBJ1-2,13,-,TGCAGTGCTAGTGAACTTTCCGGATATGGCTACACCTTC,CSASELSGYGYTF
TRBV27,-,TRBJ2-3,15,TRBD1,TGTGCCAGCAGTCCGCTGGCAGGGGGTACAGATACGCAGTATTTT,CASSPLAGGTDTQYF
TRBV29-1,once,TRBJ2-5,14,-,TGCAGCGTTGAAAAGGCTCCGTTCCAAGAGACCCAGTACTTC,CSVEKAPFQETQYF
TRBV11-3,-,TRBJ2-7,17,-,TGTGCCAGCAGCTTAACACTCATCTTGGGCAGGGGGGGAGAGCAGTACTTC,CASSLTLILGRGGEQYF
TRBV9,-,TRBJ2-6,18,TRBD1,TGTGCCAGCAGCGAAATAGGGGGCGGAGCGCCTGGGGCCAACGTCCTGACTTTC,CASSEIGGGAPGANVLTF
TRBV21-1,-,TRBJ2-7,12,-,TGTGCCAGGACCGGGAGGTCGGGGGAGCAGTACTTC,CARTGRSGEQYF
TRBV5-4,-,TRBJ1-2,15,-,TGTGCCAGCAGCCAGGCTGGAGCTTCCAACTATGGCTACACCTTC,CASSQAGASNYGYTF